This TCR beta chain derives from a study of shared clonotypes between healthy human individuals. In the case of this clone: Different DNA sequences within this sample yield the same CDR3.

The germline CDR1 and CDR2 sequences are LNHDA and SQIVND (reference sequence). Trimming cost V 7 bases and J 0 bases, with 10 bases left between them. This CDR3 spans 15 amino acids. Authors' methods: Junction-only immunoSEQ sequences carried no quality scores, so filtering differed. Sequencing used immunoSEQ multiplex PCR; TCRdb keeps in-frame clones, though not all of them. Clone size and V and J calls were adopted from that table, with D and trimming inferred from the DNA. The sample carries millions of clones, 85% to 95% recorded once. This chain links TRBV19 with TRBJ2-6; D is unclear. The TCR comes from a man younger than 35 in good health. Some clones in this sample may be carry-over from other donors' samples. The sequencing input was naive CD4+ T cells from PBMCs. Subset described: CD45RA+ positively selected. This CDR3 reads CASTAGSSGANVLTF. The CDR3 DNA sequence: TGTGCCAGTACTGCAGGAAGCTCTGGGGCCAACGTCCTGACTTTC.